This TCR beta chain was recovered during a study of T cell repertoires in cytomegalovirus infection. Study background: CMV epitopes used comprised recently identified HLA-C-restricted ones and well-studied HLA-B-restricted ones. TCR beta signatures that were public indicated CMV infection and matching HLA type.

TCRdb fed the reads into MiXCR, producing one record per CDR3 protein. The sample carries about 770,000 distinct CDR3 sequences, around 29% recorded once. Whole-study findings and limits: The study identified carriers of CMV plus the relevant HLA from cumulative public TCR beta family frequency.

Germline lookup yields CDR1 SGHVT and CDR2 SQSDAQ. Trimming shortened V by 4 bases and J by 7 bases, and 17 bases separated the two germline ends. The CDR3 sequence is 15 residues long. A word on this clonotype: Its antigen is unidentified.

This chain uses TRBV7-4 with TRBJ2-1; maybe TRBD1 (7 bases). Material: cultured CD8+ T cells from PBMCs, obtained from culture after CMV antigen stimulation. This TCR was recovered from a human donor in good health (CMV status not recorded). Some clones in this sample may be carry-over from other donors' samples. The chain's CDR3 is CASSSRDSGGNEQFF. DNA of the CDR3: TGTGCCAGCAGCTCGCGGGACAGTGGGGGAAATGAGCAGTTCTTC.